Within the sample, the clone carrying this T cell receptor beta chain is medium-sized. The antigen is undetermined. Vbeta (60) and Jbeta (13) primers were used in the PCR. Clones were read by immunoSEQ multiplex PCR, and TCRdb kept only the in-frame ones, dropping some. Of fewer than 200,000 clones in the sample, over 60% were seen once. This entry comes from a study of cytomegalovirus exposure and HLA in healthy donors. General study results and limits: Of the V segments, some could not be distinguished, including TRBV6-2 and TRBV6-3, and were excluded. The authors assumed roughly uniform sequencing depth across donors for presence/absence analyses.

This CDR3 comprises 16 residues. Germline V gene lookup returns CDR1 LGHNA and CDR2 YSLEER. The ends lost 0 bases at V and 7 bases at J; junction bases unmatched: 6. The TCR sequence derives from a woman aged 30 to 39 in good health and CMV-seronegative. Sequenced sample: PBMCs. The chain has TRBV4-3 and TRBJ2-1, with 10 nucleotides matching TRBD2. CDR3 protein: CASSQDSSGSFNEQFF. The CDR3 region has the DNA TGCGCCAGCAGCCAAGATTCTAGCGGGAGTTTTAATGAGCAGTTCTTC.